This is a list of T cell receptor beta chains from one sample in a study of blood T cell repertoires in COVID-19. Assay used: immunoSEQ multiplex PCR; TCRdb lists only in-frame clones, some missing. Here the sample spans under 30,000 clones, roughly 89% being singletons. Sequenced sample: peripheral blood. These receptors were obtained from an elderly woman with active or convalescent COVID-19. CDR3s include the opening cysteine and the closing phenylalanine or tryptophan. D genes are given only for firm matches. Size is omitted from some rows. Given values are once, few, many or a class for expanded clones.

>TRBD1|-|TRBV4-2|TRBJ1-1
TGTGCCAGCAGCCGGGGACAGGAGAACACTGAAGCTTTCTTT
CASSRGQENTEAFF
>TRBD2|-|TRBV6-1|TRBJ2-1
TGTGCCAGCAGTGAATTGGGACTAGCGGGGGGAAGCTCCTACAATGAGCAGTTCTTC
CASSELGLAGGSSYNEQFF
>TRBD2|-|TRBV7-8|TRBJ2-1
TGTGCCAGCAGCCCAAGACTAGCGGTAAGCTCCTACAATGAGCAGTTCTTC
CASSPRLAVSSYNEQFF
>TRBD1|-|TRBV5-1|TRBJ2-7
TGCGCCAGCAGCTTGACGGGACAGGGGTTTTTCGACGAGCAGTACTTC
CASSLTGQGFFDEQYF
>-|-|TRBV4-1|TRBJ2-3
TGCGCCAGCAGCCGACTTTATAGCACAGATACGCAGTATTTT
CASSRLYSTDTQYF
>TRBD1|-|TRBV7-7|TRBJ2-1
TGTGCTAGCAGCCTTGACAGGGGCCTGTACAATGAGCAGTTCTTC
CASSLDRGLYNEQFF
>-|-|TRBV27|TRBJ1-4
TGTGCCACGAAAATACACACAACTAATGAAAAACTGTTTTTT
CATKIHTTNEKLFF
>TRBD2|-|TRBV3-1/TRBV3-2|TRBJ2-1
TGTGCCAGCAGCCAGCTAGCGGGAGGGACCTCCTACAATGAGCAGTTCTTC
CASSQLAGGTSYNEQFF
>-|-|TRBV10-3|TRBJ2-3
TGTGCCATCAGCCGACAGGCGCCGACAGATACGCAGTATTTT
CAISRQAPTDTQYF
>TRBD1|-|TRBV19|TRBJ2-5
TGTGCCAGTAGCGACAGGGCCGGGGCCGGGGAGACCCAGTACTTC
CASSDRAGAGETQYF
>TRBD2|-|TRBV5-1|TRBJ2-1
TGCGCCAGCAGCTCGGTGGCTAGCGGGAGGGATGAGCAGTTCTTC
CASSSVASGRDEQFF
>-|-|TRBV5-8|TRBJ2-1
TGTGCCAGCAGCAGGAGGGACCGAGGAATCGGCCCCTACAATGAGCAGTTCTTC
CASSRRDRGIGPYNEQFF
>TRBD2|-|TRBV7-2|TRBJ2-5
TGTGCCAGCAGCCTAGGGACTAGCGGGAGGAGGAGGGGAGAGACCCAGTACTTC
CASSLGTSGRRRGETQYF
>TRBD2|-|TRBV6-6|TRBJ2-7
TGTGCCAGCAGTTCCAGGACTAGTGGCGAGCAGTACTTC
CASSSRTSGEQYF
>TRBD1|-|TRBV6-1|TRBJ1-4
TGTGCCAGCAGTGACGCGGGCAGGGGGAATGAAAAACTGTTTTTT
CASSDAGRGNEKLFF
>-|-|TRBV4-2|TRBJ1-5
TGTGCCAGCAGCCGGGGCGTGGGGGGAGAACAGCCCCAGCATTTT
CASSRGVGGEQPQHF
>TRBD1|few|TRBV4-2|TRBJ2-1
TGTGCCAGCAGCCAAGCCTCCCCCGTGACAGGGGATTACAATGAGCAGTTCTTC
CASSQASPVTGDYNEQFF
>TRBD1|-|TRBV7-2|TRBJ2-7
TGTGCCAGCAGCCCACCGCAGGGGGACCTCTACGAGCAGTACTTC
CASSPPQGDLYEQYF
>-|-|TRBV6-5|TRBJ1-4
TGTGCCAGCAGTTTGGTACTTAATGAAAAACTGTTTTTT
CASSLVLNEKLFF
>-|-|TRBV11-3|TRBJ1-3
TGTGCCAGCAGTCGTATCAGCTCTGGAAACACCATATATTTT
CASSRISSGNTIYF
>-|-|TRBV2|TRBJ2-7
TGTGCCAGCAGGGCCGTCAGGACCTACGAGCAGTACTTC
CASRAVRTYEQYF
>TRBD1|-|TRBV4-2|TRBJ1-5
TGTGCCAGCAGCCACGCGCAGGGACAGGGTGGCAATCAGCCCCAGCATTTT
CASSHAQGQGGNQPQHF
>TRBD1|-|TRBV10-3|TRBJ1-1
TGTGCCATCAGCGCCGGGACAGCTGAAGCTTTCTTT
CAISAGTAEAFF
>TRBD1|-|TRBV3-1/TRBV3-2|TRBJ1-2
TGTGCCAGCAGCCAGGGACAGGATTATGGCTACACCTTC
CASSQGQDYGYTF
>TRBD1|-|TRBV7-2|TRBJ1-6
TGTGCCAGCAGCTCAATGGGGGACAGGGGATTCCACTTT
CASSSMGDRGFHF
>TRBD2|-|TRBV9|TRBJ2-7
TGTGCCAGCAGCGTCACCGGGACTAGCGGGGGGCCCTACGAGCAGTACTTC
CASSVTGTSGGPYEQYF
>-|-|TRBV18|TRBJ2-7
TGTGCCAGCTCACCTATACCTAGTGGGGGCCACCCCGGGCTTCCCTACGAGCAGTACTTC
CASSPIPSGGHPGLPYEQYF
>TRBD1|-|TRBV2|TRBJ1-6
TGTGCCAGCAGACGACAGGGAGAGACCTATAATTCACCCCTCCACTTT
CASRRQGETYNSPLHF
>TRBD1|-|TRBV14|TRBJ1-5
TGTGCCAGCAGCCAAGATCGGGAGGGGGCGCTTCAGCCCCAGCATTTT
CASSQDREGALQPQHF
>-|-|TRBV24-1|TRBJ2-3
TGTGCCACCGGGCCTAGGGGTGCAGATACGCAGTATTTT
CATGPRGADTQYF
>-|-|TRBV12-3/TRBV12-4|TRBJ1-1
TGTGCCAGCAGTTTTGGAGCTGAGGCTTTCTTT
CASSFGAEAFF
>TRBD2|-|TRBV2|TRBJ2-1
TGTGCCAGCAGAGGGGGGACTAGCCCCAGGAATGAGCAGTTCTTC
CASRGGTSPRNEQFF
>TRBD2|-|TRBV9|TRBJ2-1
TGTGCCAGCAGCGACCACGTCGGCGCGGGGGATGACACTGAATTCAATGAGCAGTTCTTC
CASSDHVGAGDDTEFNEQFF
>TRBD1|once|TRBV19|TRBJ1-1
TGTGCCAGTAGAAAACAACAGGGGCTGAACACTGAAGCTTTCTTT
CASRKQQGLNTEAFF
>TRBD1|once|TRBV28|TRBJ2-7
TGTGCCAGCAGTTCCTCGACAGGGGCCGTGCAGTACTTC
CASSSSTGAVQYF
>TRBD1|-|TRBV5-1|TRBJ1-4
TGCGCCAGCAGAAGACAGGGCAACGAAAAACTGTTTTTT
CASRRQGNEKLFF
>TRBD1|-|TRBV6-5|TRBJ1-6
TGTGCCAGCAGTTACCGTGGAGGGGGCAATGGTTCACCCCTCCACTTT
CASSYRGGGNGSPLHF
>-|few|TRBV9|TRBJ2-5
TGTGCCAGCAGCGTAGCTACTGGGGAGGACCAAGAGACCCAGTACTTC
CASSVATGEDQETQYF
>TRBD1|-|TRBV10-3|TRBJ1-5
TGTGCCATCAGTGACAACAGGGGGAGCAATCAGCCCCAGCATTTT
CAISDNRGSNQPQHF
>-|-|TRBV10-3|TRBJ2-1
TGTGCCATCACCCCCCAGGGTGGGTCCTACAATGAGCAGTTCTTC
CAITPQGGSYNEQFF
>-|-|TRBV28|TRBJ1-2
TGTGCCAGCACCTCTTCCCCACAGGGTCACTATGGCTACACCTTC
CASTSSPQGHYGYTF
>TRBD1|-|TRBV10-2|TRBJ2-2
TGCGCCAGCAGAGGGACAGAAACCGGGGAGCTGTTTTTT
CASRGTETGELFF
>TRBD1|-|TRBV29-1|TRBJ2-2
TGCAGCGTCAAATTTGGGACAGGGAACACCGGGGAGCTGTTTTTT
CSVKFGTGNTGELFF
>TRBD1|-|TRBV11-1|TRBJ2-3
TGTGCCAGCAGCTTAGCCCGCGGGACAGGGGCAGCAGATACGCAGTATTTT
CASSLARGTGAADTQYF
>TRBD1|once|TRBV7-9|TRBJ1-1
TGTGCCAGCAGCCGACAGGGGAACACTGAAGCTTTCTTT
CASSRQGNTEAFF
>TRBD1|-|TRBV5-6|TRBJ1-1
TGTGCCAGCAGCAATCTACCGGGACAGGCCGACACTGAAGCTTTCTTT
CASSNLPGQADTEAFF
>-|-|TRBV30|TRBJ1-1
TGTGCCTGGAGTGGGTTTGGTGGTATTAGCACTGAAGCTTTCTTT
CAWSGFGGISTEAFF
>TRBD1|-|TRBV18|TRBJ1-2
TGTGCCAGCTCACCAGGATCGGGACAGGGGCTCTACACCTTC
CASSPGSGQGLYTF
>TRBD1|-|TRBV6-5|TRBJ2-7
TGTGCCAGCAGTACCCAACAGGGGAACTACGAGCAGTACTTC
CASSTQQGNYEQYF
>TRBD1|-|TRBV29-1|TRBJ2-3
TGCAGCGTCTCCACGAAACTACTGACAGGGATTAGGACAGATACGCAGTATTTT
CSVSTKLLTGIRTDTQYF
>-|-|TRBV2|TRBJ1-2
TGTGCCAGCAATGACCGGGGCTATGGCTACACCTTC
CASNDRGYGYTF
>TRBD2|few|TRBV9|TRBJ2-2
TGTGCCAGCAGCCCTAGGGGAGGGCCAAACACCGGGGAGCTGTTTTTT
CASSPRGGPNTGELFF
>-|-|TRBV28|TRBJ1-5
TGTGCCAGCATTGGAGGGATCCGCAATCAGCCCCAGCATTTT
CASIGGIRNQPQHF
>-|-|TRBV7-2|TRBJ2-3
TGTGCCAGCAGCTTGCAGGGGAGCACAGATACGCAGTATTTT
CASSLQGSTDTQYF
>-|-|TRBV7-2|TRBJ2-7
TGTGCCAGCAGCTTACCTCGGGGCTCCTACGAGCAGTACTTC
CASSLPRGSYEQYF